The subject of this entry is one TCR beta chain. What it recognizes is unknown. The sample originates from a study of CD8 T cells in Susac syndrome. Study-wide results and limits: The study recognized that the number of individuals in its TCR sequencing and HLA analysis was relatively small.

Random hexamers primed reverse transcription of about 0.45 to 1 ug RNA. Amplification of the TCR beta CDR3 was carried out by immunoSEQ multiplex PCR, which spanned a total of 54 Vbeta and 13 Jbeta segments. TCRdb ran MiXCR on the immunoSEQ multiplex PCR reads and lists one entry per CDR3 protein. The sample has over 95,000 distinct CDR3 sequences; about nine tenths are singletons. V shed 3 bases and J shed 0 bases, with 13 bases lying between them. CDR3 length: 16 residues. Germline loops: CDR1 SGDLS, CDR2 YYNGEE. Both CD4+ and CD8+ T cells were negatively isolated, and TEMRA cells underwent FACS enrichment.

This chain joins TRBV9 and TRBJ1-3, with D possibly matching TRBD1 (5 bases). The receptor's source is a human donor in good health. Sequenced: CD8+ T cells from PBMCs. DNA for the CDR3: TGTGCCAGCAGCGCGGGACGTTTGGACTCTGGAAACACCATATATTTT. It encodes CASSAGRLDSGNTIYF.